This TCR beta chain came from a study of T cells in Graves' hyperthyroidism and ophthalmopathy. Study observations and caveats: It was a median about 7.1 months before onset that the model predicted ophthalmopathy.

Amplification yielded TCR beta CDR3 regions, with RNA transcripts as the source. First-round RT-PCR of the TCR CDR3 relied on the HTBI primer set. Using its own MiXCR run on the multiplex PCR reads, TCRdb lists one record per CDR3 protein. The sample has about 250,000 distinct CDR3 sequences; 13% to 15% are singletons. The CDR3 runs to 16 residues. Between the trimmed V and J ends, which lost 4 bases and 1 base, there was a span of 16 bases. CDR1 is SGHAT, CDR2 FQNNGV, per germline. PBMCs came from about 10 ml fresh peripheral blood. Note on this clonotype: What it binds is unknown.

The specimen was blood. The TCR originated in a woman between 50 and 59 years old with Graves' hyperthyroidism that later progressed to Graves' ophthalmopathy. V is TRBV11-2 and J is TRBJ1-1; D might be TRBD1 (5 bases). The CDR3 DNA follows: TGTGCCAGCAGCTCACGGACATTCTCCCCGAACACTGAAGCTTTCTTT. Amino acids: CASSSRTFSPNTEAFF.